This T cell receptor beta chain was recovered during a study of technical replicates of blood from a few donors. The ends were cut back, 4 bases at V and 8 bases at J, with 15 bases in the middle. The CDR3 is 14 residues long. CDR1 and CDR2 from the germline V gene are SGHVS and FQNEAQ. This clone has only one observation. The method was immunoSEQ multiplex PCR; TCRdb's version includes in-frame clones alone and lacks a portion of them. The sample yields about 60,000 clones, 87% seen once. The receptor was isolated from a human donor in good health. Some clones in this sample may be carry-over from other donors' samples. The source material was PBMCs. V and J are TRBV7-8 and TRBJ1-3, with D possibly TRBD1 on 6 matching bases. CDR3 nucleotide sequence: TGTGCCAGCAGCTCGAGGGGGTTCGCAGACACCATATATTTT. Protein sequence: CASSSRGFADTIYF.